A single sample gave rise to the 14 T cell receptor beta chains below, sequenced in a study of blood T cell repertoires in COVID-19. TCRdb keeps only in-frame clones here, not all; method: immunoSEQ multiplex PCR. The sample contains about 13,000 clones, approximately 86% of which appear only once. The sample was peripheral blood. The receptors shown here come from an elderly man with acute or convalescent COVID-19.

This chain uses TRBV3-1 (or the pseudogene TRBV3-2) with TRBJ2-7, with 7 bases lining up with TRBD1. V trimming: 3 bases; J trimming: 13 bases; junction bases outside the gene matches: 9. The germline CDR1 and CDR2 sequences are LGHDT and YNNKEL (reference sequence). The CDR3 covers 12 residues. CDR3 nucleotide sequence: TGTGCCAGCAGCCACACAGACAGGGAATTCTACTTC. Protein: CASSHTDREFYF.

The V and J genes are TRBV19 and TRBJ1-5; D uncertain. The CDR3 runs 15 residues. V was cut by 5 bases and J by 3 bases, with 14 bases left in between. Germline V gene lookup returns CDR1 LNHDA and CDR2 SQIVND (reference sequence). CDR3 coding DNA: TGTGCCAGTAGTGAGGGTACAGTTACCAATCAGCCCCAGCATTTT. Amino acids: CASSEGTVTNQPQHF.

This chain connects TRBV15 to TRBJ2-3, with D perhaps TRBD1 (6 bases). V lost 0 bases, J lost 5 bases, and 15 bases lay in between. Germline CDR1 reads LNHNV; CDR2 reads YYDKDF (reference sequence). The CDR3 loop spans 16 amino acids. CDR3 residues: CATSRDPQQGLDTQYF. Written as DNA, the CDR3 is TGTGCCACCAGCAGAGATCCACAACAGGGCCTAGATACGCAGTATTTT.

V gene TRBV19 combines with J gene TRBJ2-2, with a possible D match to TRBD1 (5 bases). V lost 5 bases and J 7 bases, leaving 17 bases between the germline ends. Germline CDR1 is LNHDA and CDR2 is SQIVND (reference sequence). This CDR3 is 15 amino acids long. In DNA, the CDR3 is TGTGCCAGTAGTTCCGGTCAGGGCTGGAACGGGGAGCTGTTTTTT. Translated: CASSSGQGWNGELFF.

The CDR3: CASSERATGNLGKNIQYF. The CDR3 nucleotides read TGTGCCAGCAGTGAAAGGGCCACAGGGAACTTAGGCAAAAACATTCAGTACTTC. The chain couples TRBV6-1 to TRBJ2-4; possibly TRBD1 for D (6 bases). Germline V gene sequence: CDR1 MNHNS, CDR2 SASEGT. Trimming took off 2 bases at V and 3 bases at J, with 20 bases between the two ends. The CDR3 extends over 18 amino acids.

The chain couples TRBV5-1 to TRBJ1-3; 7 positions agree with TRBD1. V gave up 4 bases and J gave up 0 bases; unmatched junction bases: 4. The CDR3 length is 15 residues. The germline V gene encodes CDR1 SGHRS and CDR2 YFSETQ. The chain's CDR3 is CASSEGALSGNTIYF. The CDR3 DNA sequence: TGCGCCAGCAGCGAGGGGGCCCTCTCTGGAAACACCATATATTTT.

This chain uses TRBV7-6 with TRBJ1-4, with 7 bases fitting TRBD1. The germline CDR1 and CDR2 sequences are SGHVS and FNYEAQ. CDR3 length: 15 amino acids. V lost 1 base, J lost 5 bases, and 4 bases stayed unmatched. The CDR3 reads CASSLDRGENEKLFF. The CDR3 DNA follows: TGTGCCAGCAGCTTAGACAGGGGAGAGAATGAAAAACTGTTTTTT. The full variable domain, rest sourced from reference TRBV7-6 and TRBJ1-4, is GAGVSQSPRYKVTKRGQDVALRCDPISGHVSLYWYRQALGQGPEFLTYFNYEAQQDKSGLPNDRFSAERPEGSISTLTIQRTEQRDSAMYRCASSLDRGENEKLFFGSGTQLSVL.

The chain joins TRBV5-4 to TRBJ1-1, with D hard to call. The CDR3 runs 15 residues. The ends were cut back, 5 bases at V and 4 bases at J, with 18 bases in the middle. Germline V gene sequence: CDR1 SGHNT, CDR2 YYREEE (reference sequence). The CDR3 here is CASSPVGGIRTEAFF. For the CDR3, the DNA is TGTGCCAGCAGTCCGGTGGGAGGGATACGCACTGAAGCTTTCTTT.

The chain joins TRBV25-1 to TRBJ1-1, with a tentative D call TRBD1 (5 bases). Trimming removed 4 bases at V and 0 bases at J, with 9 bases between. CDR3 length equals 14 residues. Germline CDR1 MGHDK, CDR2 SYGVNS. The CDR3 bases are TGTGCCAGCAGTGTTACAGGCCTGAACACTGAAGCTTTCTTT. This translates into CASSVTGLNTEAFF.

The rearrangement uses TRBV4-2 and TRBJ2-3, with TRBD2 as a possible D gene (6 bases). The CDR3 covers 17 residues. The germline CDR1 and CDR2 sequences are LGHNA and YNFKEQ. V was cut by 1 base and J by 1 base, with 15 bases left in between. The CDR3, as DNA: TGTGCCAGCAGCCAAGCCCCGGGCGGGAAGGGCACAGATACGCAGTATTTT. Protein product: CASSQAPGGKGTDTQYF.

The table lists this clone with a count of one. CDR3 sequence: CAWSRTGVEQYF. CDR3 DNA: TGTGCCTGGAGTCGGACAGGGGTCGAGCAGTACTTC. V usage is TRBV30 and J usage is TRBJ2-7, with 9 bases that match TRBD1. CDR3 size: 12 residues. J lost 6 bases, V lost 2 bases, and 2 bases had no gene match. The germline CDR1 and CDR2 sequences are GTSNPN and SVGIG (reference sequence).

The V gene is TRBV5-1, the J gene TRBJ2-2, with TRBD1 identical over 7 bases. The V segment lost 3 bases and the J segment 3 bases; nucleotides outside the gene matches: 2. This CDR3 comprises 14 residues. Germline assignment: CDR1 SGHRS and CDR2 YFSETQ. The CDR3 nucleotides are TGCGCCAGCAGCTCCGGGACAGACACCGGGGAGCTGTTTTTT. It translates to CASSSGTDTGELFF.

This clone was observed a handful of times. V usage is TRBV4-1 and J usage is TRBJ1-6, with D possibly TRBD1 on 5 matching bases. The germline V gene encodes CDR1 MGHRA and CDR2 YSYEKL. The CDR3 sequence is 13 residues long. V was pared by 6 bases and J by 5 bases, with 8 bases between. The CDR3 region is CASRTADNSPLHF. The DNA for the CDR3 is TGCGCCAGCAGGACAGCAGATAATTCACCCCTCCACTTT.

The V gene is TRBV6-1, the J gene TRBJ2-5; the match to TRBD1 covers 10 bases. CDR1 is MNHNS and CDR2 is SASEGT in the germline V gene. The CDR3 loop spans 14 amino acids. V shed 2 bases and J 4 bases; nucleotides not matched to a gene: 1. The CDR3 here is CASSERDRGETQYF. The CDR3 coding sequence is TGTGCCAGCAGTGAACGGGACAGGGGAGAGACCCAGTACTTC.